This is a list of T cell receptor beta chains from one sample in a study of blood T cell repertoires in COVID-19. Assay: immunoSEQ multiplex PCR; the TCRdb copy retains only in-frame clones and omits some. The table records 150,000 or so clones, approximately 78% of them present only once. The sequencing sample was made of peripheral blood. These TCRs come from a human donor with acute or convalescent COVID-19. The donor label of this sample is uncertain. Each CDR3 is given without its conserved first and last residue. Fields, in order: V gene, CDR3 length, CDR3 protein.

TRBV12-3/TRBV12-4 11 ASRVTENQPQH
TRBV3-1/TRBV3-2 11 ASSQGRGRGYT
TRBV30 11 AWRSEVNQPQH
TRBV3-1/TRBV3-2 13 ASSQGNSHTDTQY
TRBV11-3 12 ASSLDRGNTEAF
TRBV6-5 12 ASEGGGLGYGYT
TRBV30 19 AWTLSGVGFGRAGGASGQY
TRBV2 12 ASSATGVAETQY
TRBV4-2 12 ASSQEQEGTEAF
TRBV5-4 14 ASRRTGGLLNTEAF
TRBV10-2 12 ASSDWGSEDTQY
TRBV29-1 11 SANRGSTDTQY
TRBV19 14 ASTNGFGVLNYGYT
TRBV28 12 ASSPGQIGNTIY
TRBV4-1 15 ASSQGMAPYSTDTQY
TRBV7-2 14 ASSISTGVGTGELF
TRBV5-1 12 ASSFRIGGTEAF
TRBV28 12 ASSPPGISGELF
TRBV2 13 ASSPTGGALSPLH
TRBV19 11 ATRWGQEDGYT
TRBV10-1 14 ASSELHRGPEGEAF
TRBV6-5 13 ASQRPSGVEETQY
TRBV30 13 AWDRSLAGTDTQY
TRBV7-9 14 ASSLTGQGHNEKLF
TRBV5-1 13 ASSLDGGNTYEQY
TRBV15 14 ATSRGQVPLKDEQY
TRBV7-9 13 ASSLVVGSGNTIY
TRBV27 12 ASGSTGSAYGYT
TRBV14 13 ASRLSGLAPYEQY
TRBV25-1 13 ASSDSIDRGLGYT
TRBV18 13 ASSPPGQGTYEQY
TRBV19 12 ASTRQTGPYEQY
TRBV27 13 ASKGNGRAKNIQY
TRBV7-6 14 ASSLAPDRRNQPQH
TRBV13 14 ASSLVGQGFGDTQY
TRBV2 13 ASSAPRGQVSTLH
TRBV5-6 11 ASSLFSQSEAF
TRBV3-1/TRBV3-2 12 ASSHRDRVTEAF
TRBV19 13 ASSPVQGPRDGYT
TRBV7-2 14 ASSQSDRDIRYGYT
TRBV5-1 13 ASSLVTGAGETQY
TRBV5-1 13 ASSALGQNQETQY
TRBV5-1 13 ASSLSGTGGWEQF
TRBV10-3 13 AIGGTGDFNSPLH
TRBV2 13 ASSLQTGRNQPQH
TRBV25-1 9 ASSDEVVAF
TRBV5-4 13 ASSFLENGANVLT
TRBV6-2/TRBV6-3 14 TSSYGRANSGNTIY
TRBV20-1 12 SASEGNGNTEAF
TRBV18 13 ASSPQTGLNYGYT
TRBV5-1 13 ASSGGLAVNNEQF
TRBV13 12 ASSSRSSPKKLF
TRBV19 12 ASSIEEGGNTIY
TRBV7-9 11 ASSQGERNTIY
TRBV6-5 12 ATRGGTGTWGYT
TRBV30 10 AWGRGNSPLH
TRBV18 12 ASSPQDRGGGAF
TRBV5-1 19 ASFTSSKGQGHSNTGNTIY
TRBV9 17 ASSVGVQGALGSGNTIY